A selection of T cell receptor beta chains follows, all from one sample in a study of identical twins. TCRdb redid the calling of the 5' RACE reads with MiXCR, one entry per CDR3 protein. Among roughly 720,000 distinct CDR3 sequences listed, about 20% were seen once. The data were also submitted as part of a second study, on T cells expressing NK-cell markers.

Sequencing input: PBMCs. These receptors originate from a woman younger than 35 in good health. The CDR3 runs from the conserved cysteine through the conserved F or W. The D gene is left open where the match is weak. The size field is filled for only some rows; it gives once, few, many or a size class.

length	J	V	size	D	CDR3	DNA
13	TRBJ2-5	TRBV20-1	-	-	CSARGGDQETQYF	TGCAGTGCTAGGGGCGGGGACCAAGAGACCCAGTACTTC
16	TRBJ2-3	TRBV14	few	TRBD2	CASALRWGGDTDTQYF	TGTGCCAGCGCCCTGAGATGGGGGGGAGACACAGATACGCAGTATTTT
17	TRBJ2-3	TRBV15	-	-	CATSRSKDSSHTDTQYF	TGTGCCACCAGCAGATCGAAGGATTCGTCCCACACAGATACGCAGTATTTT
13	TRBJ1-4	TRBV20-1	-	-	CSARGSLSEKLFF	TGCAGTGCTAGAGGGTCCCTTAGTGAAAAACTGTTTTTT
14	TRBJ2-7	TRBV7-2	few	-	CASSLREFSYEQYF	TGTGCCAGCAGCTTAAGAGAGTTCTCCTACGAGCAGTACTTC
13	TRBJ2-1	TRBV5-1	few	TRBD1	CASWGQGAPEQFF	TGCGCCAGCTGGGGACAGGGGGCTCCCGAGCAGTTCTTC
20	TRBJ2-1	TRBV11-1	few	TRBD1	CASSLYGQGELHILGNEQFF	TGTGCCAGCAGTTTATACGGACAGGGAGAACTTCACATTTTAGGCAATGAGCAGTTCTTC
15	TRBJ2-3	TRBV5-5	-	-	CASTLVGSMGDTQYF	TGTGCCAGCACCCTCGTAGGCTCCATGGGAGATACGCAGTATTTT
14	TRBJ2-7	TRBV20-1	-	-	CSATDGGPHTEQYF	TGCAGTGCCACCGACGGGGGCCCTCACACGGAGCAGTACTTC
14	TRBJ2-3	TRBV2	-	-	CASIYGEGTDTQYF	TGTGCCAGCATTTACGGCGAGGGAACGGATACGCAGTATTTT
14	TRBJ2-3	TRBV10-3	few	-	CAISVAQGTDTQYF	TGTGCCATCAGTGTGGCCCAGGGCACAGATACGCAGTATTTT
13	TRBJ1-2	TRBV6-1	few	-	CASSEPGRYGYTF	TGTGCCAGCAGTGAGCCAGGCCGCTATGGCTACACCTTC
14	TRBJ2-7	TRBV7-9	-	-	CASSSEALYYEQYF	TGTGCCAGCAGCTCCGAAGCGCTATACTACGAGCAGTACTTC
16	TRBJ1-6	TRBV2	few	TRBD1	CASGLGGTGYNSPLHF	TGTGCCAGTGGACTGGGGGGGACAGGTTATAATTCACCCCTCCACTTT
16	TRBJ2-7	TRBV5-1	few	TRBD2	CASSSISGLAGVEQYF	TGCGCCAGCAGCAGTATTTCTGGACTAGCGGGGGTTGAGCAGTACTTC
13	TRBJ2-2	TRBV29-1	-	TRBD1	CSGLTGPTGELFF	TGCAGCGGATTGACAGGGCCCACCGGGGAGCTGTTTTTT
13	TRBJ1-3	TRBV9	-	-	CASSVPGGNTIYF	TGTGCCAGCAGCGTCCCAGGAGGAAACACCATATATTTT
16	TRBJ2-7	TRBV7-2	-	-	CASSLSPASVLLEQYF	TGTGCCAGCAGCTTAAGCCCGGCTAGCGTACTGCTCGAGCAGTACTTC
15	TRBJ2-1	TRBV12-5	-	TRBD2	CASGLVIAGRDEQFF	TGTGCTAGTGGTTTGGTAATAGCCGGGAGGGATGAGCAGTTCTTC
16	TRBJ2-7	TRBV11-2	-	TRBD1	CASSESTGQSAYEQYF	TGTGCCAGCAGCGAATCAACGGGACAGTCTGCCTACGAGCAGTACTTC
15	TRBJ1-1	TRBV20-1	-	TRBD1	CSARDIGQGVTEAFF	TGCAGTGCTAGAGATATTGGACAGGGCGTCACTGAAGCTTTCTTT
17	TRBJ2-4	TRBV9	few	-	CASSSPRERTDKNIQYF	TGTGCCAGCAGCTCCCCGAGGGAGAGGACGGACAAAAACATTCAGTACTTC
12	TRBJ2-3	TRBV20-1	-	-	CSCPTSTDTQYF	TGCAGTTGCCCGACTAGCACAGATACGCAGTATTTT
15	TRBJ2-7	TRBV20-1	-	-	CSASGGPLSSYEQYF	TGCAGTGCTAGCGGGGGACCACTCAGCTCCTACGAGCAGTACTTC
14	TRBJ1-1	TRBV10-3	few	-	CAISESAENTEAFF	TGTGCCATCAGTGAGTCGGCCGAAAACACTGAAGCTTTCTTT
12	TRBJ2-7	TRBV12-3/TRBV12-4	-	-	CASSLNTLEQYF	TGTGCCAGCAGTCTAAACACGCTCGAGCAGTACTTC
11	TRBJ2-7	TRBV29-1	-	-	CSAESGGEQYF	TGCAGCGCCGAGTCAGGAGGGGAGCAGTACTTC
13	TRBJ1-2	TRBV3-1	-	-	CASSQDPRDGYTF	TGTGCCAGCAGCCAAGATCCCAGGGACGGCTACACCTTC
17	TRBJ1-6	TRBV5-1	-	-	CASSLGRELSYNSPLHF	TGCGCCAGCAGCTTGGGGAGGGAATTGTCTTATAATTCACCCCTCCACTTT
13	TRBJ2-1	TRBV18	many	-	CASSPVARGEQFF	TGTGCCAGCTCACCAGTGGCAAGGGGTGAGCAGTTCTTC
13	TRBJ2-2	TRBV20-1	few	-	CSGGGPNTGELFF	TGCAGTGGCGGGGGCCCGAACACCGGGGAGCTGTTTTTT
14	TRBJ2-3	TRBV24-1	-	-	CAIRETASTDTQYF	TGTGCCATCAGGGAGACAGCTAGCACAGATACGCAGTATTTT
13	TRBJ1-6	TRBV20-1	few	-	CSARPGVDSPLHF	TGCAGTGCTAGACCTGGGGTGGATTCACCCCTCCACTTT
15	TRBJ1-4	TRBV4-2	-	TRBD1	CASSQGQGTAEKLFF	TGTGCCAGCAGCCAAGGACAGGGGACAGCCGAAAAACTGTTTTTT
11	TRBJ2-2	TRBV20-1	-	-	CSAGNTGELFF	TGCAGTGCTGGGAACACCGGGGAGCTGTTTTTT
14	TRBJ2-1	TRBV29-1	-	TRBD2	CSVDSGRLGNEQFF	TGCAGCGTTGATAGCGGGAGATTAGGCAATGAGCAGTTCTTC
15	TRBJ1-2	TRBV29-1	many	-	CSVSGDTKKNYGYTF	TGCAGCGTCTCTGGGGACACGAAAAAGAACTATGGCTACACCTTC